These 14 T cell receptor delta chains originate from one sample sequenced in a study of gamma-delta chains in newborns, infants, children. TCRdb processed the reads again with the CATT caller. The sample has roughly 10,000 delta-chain clones; about 22% are singletons. Sequenced sample: blood. These receptors were obtained from a child who was a newborn, infant or young child, either healthy, febrile or measles-vaccinated (not recorded which).

To note about this clone: A read error may explain this, as a much larger clone is one base away. The chain couples TRDV2 to TRDJ2, with 11 nucleotides matching TRDD3. Trimming cost V 0 bases and J 3 bases; bases outside gene matches: 17. The CDR3 sequence is 21 residues long. Germline CDR1 GEAIGNYY, CDR2 EKD. The CDR3 loop is CACDTVPTGTGGYILTAQLFF. The CDR3, as DNA: TGTGCCTGTGACACCGTTCCTACGGGTACTGGGGGATATATACTGACAGCACAACTCTTCTTT.

This clone is medium-sized in the sample. The rearrangement uses TRDV2 and TRDJ3; 9 bases fit TRDD3. Trimming removed 3 bases from V and 0 bases from J; junction bases left unmatched: 11. This CDR3 is built from 20 residues. The germline gives CDR1 GEAIGNYY, CDR2 EKD. The CDR3 is CACDLLGDPTSSWDTRQMFF. The CDR3 DNA follows: TGTGCCTGTGACCTACTGGGGGACCCAACCAGCTCCTGGGACACCCGACAGATGTTTTTC.

The chain has TRDV2 and TRDJ1; TRDD3 matches 7 bases. V lost 3 bases and J lost 4; bases outside the gene matches: 13. Germline V gene sequence: CDR1 GEAIGNYY, CDR2 EKD. The CDR3 contains 16 residues. CDR3 DNA: TGTGCCTGTGACTCTTTACTGGGGCCCAAGGGCGATAAACTCATCTTT. It specifies CACDSLLGPKGDKLIF.

This clone has just a few counts. The V call is TRDV1, the J call TRDJ1, with TRDD3 identical over 10 bases. Germline CDR1 TSWWSYY, CDR2 QGS. The CDR3 consists of 19 residues. The ends lost 0 bases at V and 2 bases at J; junction bases unmatched: 12. The CDR3 loop is CALGELPFRLGDTTDKLIF. In DNA, the CDR3 is TGTGCTCTTGGGGAACTTCCTTTCCGCTTGGGGGATACAACCGATAAACTCATCTTT.

This clone turned up a few times. The junction does not match germline at one end; this may be a read error. The chain links TRDV2 to TRDJ1; 12 bases align to TRDD3. The CDR3 totals 18 residues. Looked up from germline, CDR1 is GEAIGNYY and CDR2 is EKD. Here the CDR3 DNA reads TGTGCCTGTGACACCCTTACTGGGGGATACTCATTCACCGATAAACCCATCTTT. It is translated as CACDTLTGGYSFTDKPIF.

To note about this clone: The junction does not match germline at one end; this may be a read error. V usage is TRDV1 and J usage is TRDJ1; D is uncertain. The V gene's germline CDR1 is TSWWSYY and CDR2 QGS. This CDR3 has 20 amino acids. Here the CDR3 reads CALWEKIVCTVGPYTDKLIF. Here the CDR3 DNA reads TGTGCTCTTTGGGAAAAGATCGTCTGTACTGTGGGTCCCTACACCGATAAACTCATCTTT.

This clone was counted between two and nine times. This may come from a read error, since a much larger clone is one base off. The chain carries TRDV2 and TRDJ1; 13 nucleotides agree with TRDD3. Germline V CDR1 and CDR2: GEAIGNYY, EKD. CDR3 length: 18 amino acids. The CDR3 nucleotides read TGTGCCTGTGGCACCCTTACTGGGGGATACGTAGTTCCCGATAAACTCATCTTT. This codes for CACGTLTGGYVVPDKLIF.

J is TRDJ1 and V is TRDV2; 13 bases align to TRDD3. V lost 3 bases and J lost 0; bases outside the gene matches: 12. CDR1 and CDR2 (germline): GEAIGNYY, EKD. The CDR3 length is 19 residues. The CDR3 sequence is CACDVLLGDTDLYTDKLIF. DNA of the CDR3: TGTGCCTGTGACGTACTACTGGGGGATACGGATCTTTACACCGATAAACTCATCTTT.

This sequence joins TRDV2 and TRDJ1, with TRDD3 matching 13 bases. The J segment lost 1 base and the V segment lost 1 base, leaving 17 bases of the junction unmatched. The germline V gene has CDR1 GEAIGNYY and CDR2 EKD. This CDR3 has 21 amino acids. The CDR3 reads CACDTVSTGGYADPVTDKLIF. For the CDR3, the DNA is TGTGCCTGTGACACGGTTTCTACTGGGGGATACGCAGATCCTGTCACCGATAAACTCATCTTT.

A remark on this clone: Given a much more abundant clone one base away, this may be a read error. The genes are TRDV2 and TRDJ1; 8 bases match TRDD3. The germline gives CDR1 GEAIGNYY, CDR2 EKD. V lost 0 bases, J lost 1 base, and 24 bases stayed unmatched. This CDR3 region has 22 residues. The CDR3 region is CACDTLGAGGLGGTPLTDKLIF. Written as DNA, the CDR3 is TGTGCCTGTGACACCCTTGGTGCGGGGGGACTGGGGGGTACGCCCCTCACCGATAAACTCATCTTT.

The V gene is TRDV2, the J gene TRDJ3; no clear D gene. The CDR3 covers 21 residues. Germline lookup yields CDR1 GEAIGNYY and CDR2 EKD. V was shortened by 1 base and J by 2 bases, with 23 bases between the two germline ends. CDR3 sequence (DNA): TGTGCCTGTGACACGGGACCTCTGGAGGGCATACAAGCCTGGGACACCCGACAGATGTTTTTC. Its protein is CACDTGPLEGIQAWDTRQMFF.

The chain uses TRDV3 and TRDJ1; TRDD3 aligns across 9 bases. V was pared by 4 bases and J by 4 bases, with 22 bases of the junction left unmatched. Germline-derived CDR1 and CDR2 are TVYSNPD and GDNSRS (reference sequence). The CDR3 has 18 amino acids. The CDR3: CASNRTPAYWGSHDKLIF. CDR3 DNA: TGTGCCTCCAATCGTACTCCCGCGTACTGGGGGAGCCACGATAAACTCATCTTT.

The chain links TRDV2 to TRDJ1; TRDD3 agrees at 13 bases. Trimming took 4 bases from V and 7 from J; bases not matched to a gene: 8. The V gene's germline CDR1 is GEAIGNYY and CDR2 EKD. The CDR3 loop spans 15 amino acids. The CDR3 loop reads CACDSLLGDTRKLIF. CDR3 nucleotides: TGTGCCTGTGATTCCCTACTGGGGGATACGCGTAAACTCATCTTT.

By share, this clone counts as medium-sized. This chain joins TRDV2 and TRDJ1; 10 nucleotides match TRDD3. Germline CDR1 GEAIGNYY, CDR2 EKD. The trim removed 0 bases at V and 0 bases at J, leaving 12 bases unmatched. This CDR3 comprises 19 residues. The CDR3 nucleotides read TGTGCCTGTGACACCGTCCGTACTGGGGGATCCCTCTACACCGATAAACTCATCTTT. Protein sequence: CACDTVRTGGSLYTDKLIF.